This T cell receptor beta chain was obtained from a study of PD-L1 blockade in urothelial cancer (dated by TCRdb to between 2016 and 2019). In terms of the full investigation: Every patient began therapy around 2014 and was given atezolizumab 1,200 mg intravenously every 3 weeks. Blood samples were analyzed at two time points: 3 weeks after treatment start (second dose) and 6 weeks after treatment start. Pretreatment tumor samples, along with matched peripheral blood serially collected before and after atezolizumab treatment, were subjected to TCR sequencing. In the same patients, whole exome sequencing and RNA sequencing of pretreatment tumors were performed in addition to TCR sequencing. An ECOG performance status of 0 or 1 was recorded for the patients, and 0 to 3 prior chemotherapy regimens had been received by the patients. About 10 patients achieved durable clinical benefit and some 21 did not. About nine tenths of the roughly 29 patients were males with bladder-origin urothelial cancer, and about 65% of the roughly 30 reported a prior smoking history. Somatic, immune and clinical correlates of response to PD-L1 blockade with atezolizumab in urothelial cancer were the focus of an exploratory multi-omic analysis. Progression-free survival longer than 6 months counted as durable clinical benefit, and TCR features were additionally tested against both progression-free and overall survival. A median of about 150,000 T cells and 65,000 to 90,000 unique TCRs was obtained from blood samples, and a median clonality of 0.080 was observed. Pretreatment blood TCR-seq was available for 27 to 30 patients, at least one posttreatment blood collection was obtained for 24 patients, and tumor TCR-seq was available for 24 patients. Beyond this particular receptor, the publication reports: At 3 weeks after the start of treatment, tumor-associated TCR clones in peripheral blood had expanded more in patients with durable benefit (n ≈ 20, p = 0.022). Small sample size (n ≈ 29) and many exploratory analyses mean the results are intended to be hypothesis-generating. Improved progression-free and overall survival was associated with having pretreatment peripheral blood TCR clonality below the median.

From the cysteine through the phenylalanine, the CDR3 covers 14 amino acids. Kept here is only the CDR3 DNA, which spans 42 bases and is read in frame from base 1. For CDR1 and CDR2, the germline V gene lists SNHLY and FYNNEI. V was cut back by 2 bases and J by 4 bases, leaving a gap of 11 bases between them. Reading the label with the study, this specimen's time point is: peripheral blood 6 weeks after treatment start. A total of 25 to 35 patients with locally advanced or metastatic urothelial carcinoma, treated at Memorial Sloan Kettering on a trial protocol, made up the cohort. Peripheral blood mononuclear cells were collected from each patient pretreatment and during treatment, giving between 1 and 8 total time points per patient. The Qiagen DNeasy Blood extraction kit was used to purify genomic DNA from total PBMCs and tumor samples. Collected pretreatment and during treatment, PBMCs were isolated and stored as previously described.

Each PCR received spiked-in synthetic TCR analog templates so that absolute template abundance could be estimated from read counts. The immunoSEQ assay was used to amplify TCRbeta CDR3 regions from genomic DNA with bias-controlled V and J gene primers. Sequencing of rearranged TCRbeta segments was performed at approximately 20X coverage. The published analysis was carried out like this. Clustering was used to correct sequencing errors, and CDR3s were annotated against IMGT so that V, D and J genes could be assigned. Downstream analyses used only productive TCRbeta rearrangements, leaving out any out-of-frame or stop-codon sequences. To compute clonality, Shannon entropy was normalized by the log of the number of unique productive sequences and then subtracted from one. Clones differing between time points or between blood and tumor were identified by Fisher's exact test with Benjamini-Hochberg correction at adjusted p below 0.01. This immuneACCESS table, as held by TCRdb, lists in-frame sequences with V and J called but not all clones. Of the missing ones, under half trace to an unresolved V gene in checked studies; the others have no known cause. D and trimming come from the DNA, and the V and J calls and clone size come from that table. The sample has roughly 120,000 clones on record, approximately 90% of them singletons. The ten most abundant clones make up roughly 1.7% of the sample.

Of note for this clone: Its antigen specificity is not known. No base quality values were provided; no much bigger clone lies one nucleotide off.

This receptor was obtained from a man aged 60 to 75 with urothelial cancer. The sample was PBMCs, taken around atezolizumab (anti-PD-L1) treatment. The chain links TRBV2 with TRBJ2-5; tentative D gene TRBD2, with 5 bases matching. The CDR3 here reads CASSENLAAETQYF. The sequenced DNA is TGTGCCAGCAGTGAAAACCTAGCTGCAGAGACCCAGTACTTC.